Here is one T cell receptor (beta chain) with its context. The repertoire was sequenced with immunoSEQ multiplex PCR; TCRdb's copy has only in-frame clones and lacks some. The sample has tens of thousands of clones, 75% to 90% seen once. CDR1 MNHEY and CDR2 SVGEGT come from the germline V gene. There are 15 residues in the CDR3. The V end lost 0 bases, the J end lost 2 bases, and 10 bases lay between the germline ends. These data originate in a study of blood T cell repertoires in COVID-19. In the study overall: Samples taken during acute and convalescent COVID-19 were collected in the United States, Italy and Spain.

The rearrangement uses TRBV6-2 or TRBV6-3 and TRBJ2-5; a possible D gene is TRBD2 (5 bases). Sequencing input: peripheral blood. The sequence was collected from a human donor in a cohort sampled during active COVID-19. The DNA of the CDR3 is TGTGCCAGCAGTTACTCAGCGGATTCACAAGAGACCCAGTACTTC. Protein: CASSYSADSQETQYF.